This T cell receptor (beta chain) comes out of a study of CD8+ T cells in alopecia areata (dated by TCRdb to 2016 to 2019). A note on the overall study: High-throughput TCRbeta sequencing was used to examine T cell clonal expansion in alopecia areata in both the C3H/HeJ mouse model and human patients. In humans, TCRbeta sequencing was performed on scalp tissue and on sorted CD4+ and CD8+ peripheral blood T cells from healthy controls and from patients with patchy or totalis/universalis alopecia areata. RNA was extracted with the PAXgene miRNA kit for fixed scalp, the miRNeasy kit for PBMCs, and the RNeasy kit for mouse skin. immunoSEQ multiplex PCR using 35 Vbeta forward primers and 13 Jbeta reverse primers was used to amplify TCRbeta CDR3 regions. Scalp clonality was compared across normal scalp (n=4), patchy alopecia areata scalp (n=8), and alopecia totalis/universalis scalp (n=8). What the study reported, not specific to this receptor: TCR sequences shared between patients were less clear than in mice, possibly partly because of HLA diversity in the patient population. Unlike mouse skin, which is dominated by gammadelta T cells, normal human skin has resident alphabeta T cells that are also sequenced, and this complicates analysis of the scalp TCR repertoire. Lesional scalp, especially in alopecia totalis/universalis, showed higher clonality and more expanded CD8+ clones than normal scalp, suggesting antigenic drive.

Points on this clone: Which antigen it targets is not known. Base qualities were left out, and no much larger clone turns up one base away.

CDR1 is given as SGHVS and CDR2 as FNYEAQ, both from the germline V gene. V is pared back by 5 bases and J by 0 bases, with 10 bases lying between the germline termini. The CDR3 contains 14 residues, cysteine and phenylalanine counted. Just CDR3 DNA is preserved here, 42 bases in frame from base 1. The library was obtained by the immunoSEQ multiplex PCR assay. To provide template for TCR sequencing, every sample had RNA extracted and reverse transcribed into cDNA. First-strand cDNA was synthesized with SuperScript III using a 2:1 mix of oligo-dT and random hexamers. A synthetic immune receptor repertoire was used to gauge amplification bias, and whatever bias remained was removed computationally. Regarding the original processing steps: Raw reads were preprocessed for error removal, and CDR3 was defined according to IMGT conventions as running from the conserved cysteine to phenylalanine. Clonality was calculated as 1 minus Shannon entropy normalized by log2 of the number of productive unique TCRs. Whether each scalp clone was CD4 or CD8 was inferred by checking scalp TCRbeta sequences against the CD4 and CD8 repertoires from sorted blood. TCRdb's version of the immuneACCESS table is confined to in-frame rearrangements and falls short of the full clone set. An unresolved V gene accounts for under half of the shortfall where checked; the remainder is of unknown origin. D and trimming come from the DNA, and the V and J calls and clone size come from that table. For this sample there are approximately 150,000 clones; around two thirds appear just once. 36% of the sample comes from the top ten.

PBMCs were isolated by density centrifugation and stained for CD3, CD4 and CD8, after which CD4+ and CD8+ T cells were sorted on a FACSAria. Scalp biopsies and blood samples were obtained from unaffected controls. The chain is made from TRBV7-6 and TRBJ2-5; the D gene remains uncertain. The receptor was isolated from a human donor in good health. Sequencing was done on a sample of CD8+ T cells sorted from blood. The CDR3 region: CASSQDGNQETQYF. The DNA sequence is as follows: TGTGCCAGCAGCCAGGACGGCAACCAAGAGACCCAGTACTTC.